This T cell receptor (beta chain) was documented in a study of Ad26.COV2.S vaccination and SARS-CoV-2 variants. Study as a whole: Once, or twice with 56 days between doses, Ad26.COV2.S was given intramuscularly. Study observations and caveats: For non-spike TCRs, breadth in vaccine recipients resembled that in placebo recipients. Marked by substantial breadth, spike-specific CD8+ and CD4+ T cell responses were reportedly seen after vaccination.

The repertoire was sequenced with immunoSEQ multiplex PCR; TCRdb's copy has only in-frame clones and lacks some. The sample holds about 440,000 clones, 90% seen once. The length of the CDR3 is 16 residues. Looked up from germline, CDR1 is MDHEN and CDR2 is SYDVKM. Germline trimming cut 8 bases from V and 8 bases from J; bases unmatched to any gene: 10. Sample treatment: around 19 received Ad26.COV2.S at low or high dose, single or two shots; several received placebo; per-sample allocation not given. Collection of samples fell on day 63 after the first vaccine or placebo injection. Expression of Wuhan-strain SARS-CoV-2 spike came from the Ad26 vector that formed the vaccine. A note on this clone: Its target is unknown.

The TCR comes from a person between 18 and 65 years old who received the Ad26.COV2.S COVID-19 vaccine or a placebo. The V call is TRBV28, the J call TRBJ2-3; TRBD2 agrees at 16 bases. The specimen comprised peripheral blood, sampled in a trial of Ad26.COV2.S vaccine versus placebo. The CDR3 coding sequence is TGTGCCAGCCGACAGGGGGGACTAGCGGGAGGGCCTACGCAGTATTTT. Translated: CASRQGGLAGGPTQYF.